These 17 T cell receptor beta chains were sequenced from one sample in a study of blood T cell repertoires in COVID-19. The data were produced by immunoSEQ multiplex PCR, yet TCRdb's version contains in-frame clones alone and is incomplete. Counted here are under 95,000 clones, roughly 87% occurring once; the ten biggest clones make up 5% to 6.5%. The sequenced material came from peripheral blood. Receptors were obtained from a man aged 55 to 70 with acute or convalescent COVID-19.

This chain connects TRBV7-2 to TRBJ1-1, with 7 positions matching TRBD1. The CDR3 consists of 14 residues. The V gene's germline CDR1 is SGHTA and CDR2 FQGNSA. The ends lost 5 bases at V and 5 bases at J; junction bases unmatched: 8. The DNA for the CDR3 is TGTGCCAGCAGCCTCGACAGGGTGGGGACTGAAGCTTTCTTT. Protein product: CASSLDRVGTEAFF.

The rearrangement joins TRBV14 to TRBJ2-7; 10 positions agree with TRBD2. The V segment lost 5 bases and the J segment 0 bases; nucleotides outside the gene matches: 4. This CDR3 is built from 15 residues. Germline V CDR1 and CDR2: SGHDN, FVKESK. CDR3 protein: CASSTGTSVSYEQYF. The DNA for the CDR3 is TGTGCCAGCAGCACCGGGACTAGCGTCTCCTACGAGCAGTACTTC.

The V call is TRBV28, the J call TRBJ1-5; TRBD1 is a possible D gene (5 bases). Per the germline V gene, CDR1 is MDHEN and CDR2 is SYDVKM. This CDR3 contains 14 residues. Trimming took off 6 bases at V and 4 bases at J, with 13 bases between the two ends. CDR3 residues: CASRFGGENQPQHF. The CDR3 DNA reads as TGTGCCAGCAGATTTGGGGGGGAAAATCAGCCCCAGCATTTT.

The rearrangement joins TRBV7-9 to TRBJ1-2; 9 nucleotides agree with TRBD1. V shed 2 bases, J shed 0 bases, and the junction held 10 bases outside the gene matches. Germline V gene lookup returns CDR1 SEHNR and CDR2 FQNEAQ (reference sequence). The CDR3 is made up of 18 amino acids. Here the CDR3 reads CASSLNHGTGSPNYGYTF. The CDR3 region has the DNA TGTGCCAGCAGCTTAAATCATGGGACAGGGTCTCCTAACTATGGCTACACCTTC. Drawing the rest from reference TRBV7-9 and TRBJ1-2, the complete variable domain is DTGVSQNPRHKITKRGQNVTFRCDPISEHNRLYWYRQTLGQGPEFLTYFQNEAQLEKSRLLSDRFSAERPKGSFSTLEIQRTEQGDSAMYLCASSLNHGTGSPNYGYTFGSGTRLTVV.

The J gene is TRBJ1-5, the V gene TRBV6-6; D is undetermined. The germline V gene has CDR1 MNHNY and CDR2 SVGAGI (reference sequence). The CDR3 spans 13 residues. Trimming pared 2 bases from V and 12 bases from J, leaving 14 bases between. The CDR3 DNA sequence: TGTGCCAGCAGTTACATCACTGCCCCCGTCCAGCATTTT. This codes for CASSYITAPVQHF.

The chain links TRBV6-9 to TRBJ2-5; 7 bases match TRBD1. The CDR3 loop spans 16 amino acids. CDR1 is MNHGY and CDR2 is SVAAGI in the germline V gene. The V segment lost 6 bases and the J segment 0 bases; nucleotides outside the gene matches: 10. The CDR3 sequence: CASSSGGFSYQETQYF. In nucleotides, the CDR3 is TGTGCCAGCAGCTCAGGGGGATTTTCGTACCAAGAGACCCAGTACTTC.

V gene TRBV20-1 combines with J gene TRBJ2-2, with D perhaps TRBD1 (7 bases). V lost 3 bases to trimming and J lost 4 bases, with 18 bases between them. The CDR3 length is 16 residues. Germline V gene data show CDR1 as DFQATT and CDR2 as SNEGSKA (reference sequence). CDR3 in DNA: TGCAGTGCTAGTGCAGGGGGGAGTGGTGGCACCGGGGAGCTGTTTTTT. Amino acids: CSASAGGSGGTGELFF.

The chain uses TRBV4-1 and TRBJ2-3, with 11 bases lining up with TRBD1. The CDR3 loop spans 16 amino acids. The germline V gene has CDR1 MGHRA and CDR2 YSYEKL. The V gene end was trimmed by 4 bases and the J gene end by 5 bases; junction bases not matched to a gene: 8. CDR3 amino acids: CASSLRGGQGEDTQYF. DNA for the CDR3: TGCGCCAGCAGCCTCCGGGGGGGACAGGGGGAAGATACGCAGTATTTT.

The gene calls are TRBV7-2 and TRBJ1-3; 7 bases line up with TRBD1. This CDR3 is 17 amino acids long. Unmatched junction bases numbered 10, after V lost 5 bases and J lost 0 bases. Looked up from germline, CDR1 is SGHTA and CDR2 is FQGNSA. The CDR3 protein is CASSPPSGTVSGNTIYF. The CDR3 DNA reads TGTGCCAGCAGCCCCCCCTCCGGGACAGTCTCTGGAAACACCATATATTTT.

The chain recombines TRBV3-1 (or the pseudogene TRBV3-2) with TRBJ2-7; 8 positions match TRBD1. The ends lost 2 bases at V and 4 bases at J; junction bases unmatched: 13. CDR1 is LGHDT, CDR2 YNNKEL, per germline (reference sequence). The CDR3 consists of 17 residues. The CDR3 sequence: CASSQPQDRVRLYEQYF. The DNA of the CDR3 is TGTGCCAGCAGCCAACCTCAGGACAGGGTCCGGCTGTACGAGCAGTACTTC.

The chain has TRBV27 and TRBJ1-6, with no clear D. The CDR3 is 12 amino acids. The V gene lost 4 bases and the J gene lost 7 bases, with 5 bases spanning the gap. Per the germline V gene, CDR1 is MNHEY and CDR2 is SMNVEV (reference sequence). This chain's CDR3 is CASSSPNSPLHF. The CDR3 DNA follows: TGTGCCAGCAGTTCCCCGAATTCACCCCTCCACTTT.

The V call is TRBV5-1, the J call TRBJ2-1; a possible D gene is TRBD1 (5 bases). This CDR3 has 14 amino acids. The V end was cut by 0 bases, the J end by 8 bases, with 12 bases between. Germline V gene data show CDR1 as SGHRS and CDR2 as YFSETQ. The CDR3 nucleotides read TGCGCCAGCAGCTTGGCCAGGACATTGGATGAGCAGTTCTTC. Its protein is CASSLARTLDEQFF.

DNA for the CDR3: TGTGCCATCAGTGATGATAACACCGGCTACACCTTC. It translates to CAISDDNTGYTF. The V and J genes are TRBV10-3 and TRBJ1-2; D unresolved. V was trimmed by 3 bases and J by 8 bases, leaving 10 bases between them. The CDR3 runs 12 residues. Germline assignment: CDR1 ENHRY and CDR2 SYGVKD.

The rearrangement uses TRBV30 and TRBJ1-2; perhaps TRBD1 as D (6 bases). The CDR3 is 11 amino acids. Between the trimmed V and J ends, which lost 5 bases and 8 bases, there was a span of 12 bases. Germline CDR1 GTSNPN, CDR2 SVGIG (reference sequence). The CDR3 protein is CAWGFRGGYTF. The CDR3 nucleotides are TGTGCCTGGGGCTTCAGGGGAGGCTACACCTTC.

This clone was seen only a few times. J is TRBJ1-6 and V is TRBV14; possible D gene TRBD1, 5 bases. Trimming left V 4 bases short and J 6 bases short, with 10 bases between. CDR1 is SGHDN and CDR2 is FVKESK in the germline V gene. The CDR3 totals 14 residues. The chain's CDR3 is CASSLVGGNSPLHF. CDR3 nucleotides: TGTGCCAGCAGCCTTGTGGGGGGTAATTCACCCCTCCACTTT.

The chain recombines TRBV5-4 with TRBJ2-7; 8 bases map to TRBD1. Germline lookup yields CDR1 SGHNT and CDR2 YYREEE (reference sequence). The CDR3 covers 16 residues. J gave up 4 bases and V 3 bases, and 12 bases lay outside the gene matches. The CDR3 reads CASSSQGAGRLYEQYF. The CDR3 DNA sequence: TGTGCCAGCAGCTCTCAGGGGGCGGGGAGGTTGTACGAGCAGTACTTC.

V and J are TRBV18 and TRBJ2-1, with D possibly being TRBD1 (6 bases). Germline CDR1 is KGHSH and CDR2 is LQKENI. V shed 2 bases and J shed 2 bases, with 16 bases lying between them. The CDR3 totals 17 residues. CDR3 amino acids: CASSPGGTGTTYNEQFF. As DNA, the CDR3 is TGTGCCAGCTCACCAGGAGGAACAGGGACCACCTACAATGAGCAGTTCTTC.